This T cell receptor beta chain was identified in a study of T-cell memory formation after mild COVID-19. Across the study: Clusters were largely donor specific.

Amplification by 5'RACE using constant-segment primers produced TCR alpha and TCR beta cDNA libraries that carried sample barcodes and UMIs. A single record per CDR3 protein comes from TCRdb applying MiXCR to the 5' RACE reads. Counted here are around 80,000 distinct CDR3 sequences, 9.5% to 15% occurring once; the ten biggest clones make up approximately 41%. Study conclusions and caveats: Cross-reactive memory seemingly joined, as some responding clones were found in pre-infection memory. Clones from the second wave (peaking day 37) had unconfirmed SARS-CoV-2 specificity.

There are 14 residues in the CDR3. CDR1 LGHNA and CDR2 YSLEER come from the germline V gene. V was pared by 1 base and J by 8 bases, with 14 bases between. A few counts support this clonotype. What it binds is unknown. The source material was PBMCs or a T cell subset sorted from them (not recorded which). This TCR derives from a man between 18 and 29 years old who had mild COVID-19 (a few samples of this study predate the infection). Cell type and time point are not known. The rearrangement uses TRBV4-3 and TRBJ1-2; D gene unclear. The CDR3 DNA sequence: TGCGCCAGCAGCCAAGGGAGGTCGTTCCTCGGCTACACCTTC. Translating it yields CASSQGRSFLGYTF.